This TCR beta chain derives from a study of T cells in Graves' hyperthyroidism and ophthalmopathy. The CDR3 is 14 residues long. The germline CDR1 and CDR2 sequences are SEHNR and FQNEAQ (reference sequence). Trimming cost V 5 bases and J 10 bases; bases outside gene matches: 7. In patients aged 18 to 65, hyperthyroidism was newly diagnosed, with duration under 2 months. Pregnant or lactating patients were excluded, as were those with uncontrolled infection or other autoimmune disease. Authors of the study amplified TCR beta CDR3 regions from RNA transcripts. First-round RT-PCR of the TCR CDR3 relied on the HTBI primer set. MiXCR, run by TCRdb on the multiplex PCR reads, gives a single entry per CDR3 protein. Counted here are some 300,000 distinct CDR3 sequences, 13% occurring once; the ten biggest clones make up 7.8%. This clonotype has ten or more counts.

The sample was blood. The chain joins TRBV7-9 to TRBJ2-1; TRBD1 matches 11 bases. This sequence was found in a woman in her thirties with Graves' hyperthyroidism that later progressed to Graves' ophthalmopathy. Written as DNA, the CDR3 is TGTGCCAGCAGCGGGGGGACAGGGGGTCAGGAGCAGTTCTTC. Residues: CASSGGTGGQEQFF. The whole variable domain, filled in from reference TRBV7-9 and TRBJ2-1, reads DTGVSQNPRHKITKRGQNVTFRCDPISEHNRLYWYRQTLGQGPEFLTYFQNEAQLEKSRLLSDRFSAERPKGSFSTLEIQRTEQGDSAMYLCASSGGTGGQEQFFGPGTRLTVL.